This TCR beta chain was retrieved from a study of cytomegalovirus exposure and HLA in healthy donors. Study-wide results and limits: In a later analysis, V- and J-gene trimming of beta chains associated with a DCLRE1C missense variant, replicated independently. Based on reports, TCR beta sequences accurately predicted HLA-A and HLA-B alleles for most subjects.

Of note for this clone: Antigen unknown.

Donors showed nominal health when sampled, although they likely had unrecorded immune exposures. The PCR made use of 60 Vbeta and 13 Jbeta primers. In the original processing: Roughly 10 million shared chains were among the roughly 80 million unique TCR beta chains that a later analysis counted. The repertoire was sequenced with immunoSEQ multiplex PCR; TCRdb's copy has only in-frame clones and lacks some. V and J calls and clone size are as listed in that table; D and trimming were resolved from the DNA. The table includes fewer than 200,000 clones, over 60% detected once. The CDR3 length is 15 residues. After removal of 3 bases from V and 3 bases from J, the junction contained 3 bases not matched to a gene. Germline V gives CDR1 SGDLS, CDR2 YYNGEE.

The chain couples TRBV9 to TRBJ2-5; TRBD2 agrees at 12 bases. This clonotype was obtained from a woman aged 25 to 45 in good health and CMV-seronegative. Sequencing was carried out using PBMCs. The chain's CDR3 is CASSDRTSGKETQYF. CDR3 bases: TGTGCCAGCAGCGACCGGACTAGCGGGAAAGAGACCCAGTACTTC.